The 28 T cell receptor beta chains below all came from one sample that was sequenced in a study of STAT5B mutations in CD4+ large granular lymphocyte leukemia. Generated by immunoSEQ multiplex PCR, the TCRdb table keeps only in-frame clones and is missing some. The table includes more than 9,500 clones, about four fifths detected once. Sequenced: PBMCs. These receptors all come from a man aged 55 to 69 with CD4+ T-cell large granular lymphocyte leukemia.

The chain joins TRBV4-3 to TRBJ2-3; D is perhaps TRBD2 (6 bases). Germline V gives CDR1 LGHNA, CDR2 YSLEER. V was trimmed by 2 bases and J by 0 bases, leaving 15 bases between them. The CDR3 is made up of 17 amino acids. CDR3 sequence: CASSQRDFYSSTDTQYF. The CDR3 region has the DNA TGCGCCAGCAGCCAAAGGGACTTTTATTCTAGCACAGATACGCAGTATTTT.

The gene calls are TRBV27 and TRBJ2-2, with 8 bases matching TRBD2. Trimming removed 8 bases from V and 0 bases from J; junction bases left unmatched: 8. CDR1 is MNHEY and CDR2 is SMNVEV in the germline V gene (reference sequence). This CDR3 spans 16 amino acids. The CDR3 bases are TGTGCCAGCGCAAAACTAGCGGCCCCGAACACCGGGGAGCTGTTTTTT. Translation: CASAKLAAPNTGELFF.

This clone is classed as medium-sized. The chain recombines TRBV6-5 with TRBJ2-1, with 11 bases that match TRBD2. The CDR3 is 16 amino acids. The germline CDR1 and CDR2 sequences are MNHEY and SVGAGI. Trimming at V came to 2 bases and at J to 6 bases, leaving 6 bases not matched to a gene. As DNA, the CDR3 is TGTGCCAGCAGTTACGGGCCGGGACTAGCGGCCAATGAGCAGTTCTTC. Its translation is CASSYGPGLAANEQFF.

V and J are TRBV7-9 and TRBJ1-6; TRBD1 matches at 9 bases. This CDR3 has 13 residues. CDR1 and CDR2 (germline): SEHNR, FQNEAQ (reference sequence). V shed 5 bases and J 8 bases; nucleotides not matched to a gene: 1. The CDR3 loop is CASSTGGDSPLHF. CDR3 nucleotides: TGTGCCAGCAGCACAGGGGGCGATTCACCCCTCCACTTT.

Only one count was recorded for this clone. The genes are TRBV6-1 and TRBJ2-7; no firm D call. The V and J ends lost 3 bases and 12 bases respectively, with 12 bases between them. This CDR3 is 11 amino acids long. Per the germline V gene, CDR1 is MNHNS and CDR2 is SASEGT. For the CDR3, the DNA is TGTGCCAGCAGTGATGTCATCCCCGGGTACTTC. The encoded protein is CASSDVIPGYF.

In DNA, the CDR3 is TGCGCCAGCAGCTATACCCCCTCCGGGGGGCAAGAGACCCAGTACTTC. It yields the protein CASSYTPSGGQETQYF. V gene TRBV5-1 combines with J gene TRBJ2-5; 7 bases map to TRBD2. V gave up 3 bases and J gave up 2 bases; unmatched junction bases: 10. This CDR3 is 16 amino acids long. Germline V gene data show CDR1 as SGHRS and CDR2 as YFSETQ.

CDR3 DNA sequence: TGTGCCAGCAGCCCAGGACAGGGCCCCTACGAGCAGTACTTC. Amino acid sequence: CASSPGQGPYEQYF. The rearrangement links TRBV7-7 to TRBJ2-7; 8 nucleotides align to TRBD1. V dropped 5 bases and J dropped 2; count of bases not matched to a gene: 5. This CDR3 has 14 residues. The V gene's germline CDR1 is SSHAT and CDR2 FNYEAQ (reference sequence).

This clone was observed a few times. CDR3 sequence: CASSYLGLRDRKWNIQYF. As DNA, the CDR3 is TGTGCCAGCAGTTACCTTGGGCTTCGGGACAGAAAGTGGAACATTCAGTACTTC. The gene calls are TRBV6-9 and TRBJ2-4; 7 nucleotides line up with TRBD1. Germline V lookup: CDR1 MNHGY, CDR2 SVAAGI. The CDR3 has 18 residues. The V segment lost 3 bases and the J segment 7 bases; nucleotides outside the gene matches: 18.

This clone has just a few counts. V gene TRBV30 combines with J gene TRBJ2-7; 9 nucleotides match TRBD2. CDR3 length: 13 amino acids. J gave up 6 bases and V 6 bases, and 9 bases lay outside the gene matches. The V gene's germline CDR1 is GTSNPN and CDR2 SVGIG (reference sequence). Written as DNA, the CDR3 is TGTGCCTGCAAGACTAGCGGATTTCTCGAGCAGTACTTC. Residues: CACKTSGFLEQYF.

This clone was seen more than once but under ten times. The chain is built from TRBV4-2 and TRBJ2-6; D is unclear. Germline V gives CDR1 LGHNA, CDR2 YNFKEQ. This CDR3 has 18 amino acids. Trimming removed 1 base at V and 0 bases at J, with 13 bases between. CDR3 in amino acids: CASSQVGSSSSGANVLTF. As DNA, the CDR3 is TGTGCCAGCAGCCAAGTGGGCAGCAGCAGCTCTGGGGCCAACGTCCTGACTTTC.

This chain links TRBV21-1 with TRBJ2-7; the table calls TRBD1, which could not be checked here. TRBV21-1 is a pseudogene segment. This CDR3 has 13 residues. For the CDR3, the DNA is TGTGCCAGCAGCACCCGGACAACTTACGAGCAGTACTTC. Translated: CASSTRTTYEQYF.

V and J are TRBV4-1 and TRBJ2-7; 9 bases are a match to TRBD2. The length of the CDR3 is 16 residues. Germline CDR1 and CDR2: MGHRA and YSYEKL. The V and J ends lost 0 bases and 0 bases, in that order; junction bases with no gene match: 3. CDR3 nucleotide sequence: TGCGCCAGCAGCCAAGAAGGCGGGGGGGCCTCCTACGAGCAGTACTTC. Translating gives CASSQEGGGASYEQYF.

J is TRBJ2-1 and V is TRBV19; tentative D call: TRBD1 (5 bases). This CDR3 spans 15 amino acids. CDR1 LNHDA and CDR2 SQIVND come from the germline V gene (reference sequence). V lost 5 bases to trimming and J lost 7 bases, with 18 bases between them. CDR3 loop: CASSRTPGRGNEQFF. The CDR3 DNA reads as TGTGCCAGTAGTCGGACCCCAGGGCGCGGTAATGAGCAGTTCTTC.

The chain recombines TRBV4-3 with TRBJ2-7; 8 positions match TRBD2. The J segment lost 2 bases and the V segment lost 3 bases, leaving 3 bases of the junction unmatched. The CDR3 sequence is 14 residues long. From germline, CDR1 is LGHNA and CDR2 YSLEER. CDR3 nucleotide sequence: TGCGCCAGCAGCCACCTAGCGGGCACCTACGAGCAGTACTTC. Its translation is CASSHLAGTYEQYF.

The chain joins TRBV28 to TRBJ1-4, with no clear D. The ends were cut back, 3 bases at V and 8 bases at J, with 7 bases in the middle. From germline, CDR1 is MDHEN and CDR2 SYDVKM. CDR3 length equals 12 residues. The CDR3 protein is CASSFSEEKLFF. The DNA for the CDR3 is TGTGCCAGCAGTTTCTCGGAGGAAAAACTGTTTTTT. The entire variable domain, with the rest obtained from reference TRBV28 and TRBJ1-4, is as follows: DVKVTQSSRYLVKRTGEKVFLECVQDMDHENMFWYRQDPGLGLRLIYFSYDVKMKEKGDIPEGYSVSREKKERFSLILESASTNQTSMYLCASSFSEEKLFFGSGTQLSVL.

This chain joins TRBV11-3 and TRBJ2-2, with TRBD2 identical over 9 bases. Unmatched junction bases numbered 7, after V lost 2 bases and J lost 6 bases. From germline, CDR1 is SGHNT and CDR2 YENEEA. This CDR3 spans 16 amino acids. The CDR3 DNA sequence: TGTGCCAGCAGCTTACAAGCTGGCGGGAGGGCCGGGGAGCTGTTTTTT. Translation gives CASSLQAGGRAGELFF.

The chain uses TRBV5-1 and TRBJ2-1, with 14 bases matching TRBD2. The germline V gene has CDR1 SGHRS and CDR2 YFSETQ. The V and J ends lost 4 bases and 15 bases, in that order; junction bases with no gene match: 18. This CDR3 comprises 17 residues. CDR3 amino acids: CASSPRGLAGEAPIRFF. The CDR3 nucleotides are TGCGCCAGCAGCCCCCGGGGACTAGCGGGAGAAGCACCCATCAGGTTCTTC.

The chain is built from TRBV5-6 and TRBJ1-2; 11 bases are shared with TRBD1. Germline CDR1 and CDR2: SGHDT and YYEEEE. J lost 8 bases, V lost 4 bases, and 7 bases had no gene match. This CDR3 has 14 amino acids. The CDR3, as DNA: TGTGCCAGCAGCCCCGGGACAGGGGGGCGCGGCTACACCTTC. It is translated as CASSPGTGGRGYTF.

The gene calls are TRBV6-6 and TRBJ1-2; 8 bases map to TRBD1. With 8 bases clipped from V and 7 bases from J, the junction kept 9 bases outside the gene matches. The germline V gene has CDR1 MNHNY and CDR2 SVGAGI (reference sequence). The CDR3 runs 13 residues. In DNA, the CDR3 is TGTGCCAGCTGGGGCGGGACAGGAACTGGCTACACCTTC. The encoded protein is CASWGGTGTGYTF.

This clone was counted a few times. The genes are TRBV6-5 and TRBJ1-5; 8 nucleotides agree with TRBD1. There are 14 residues in the CDR3. J was trimmed by 6 bases and V by 8 bases; bases with no gene match: 9. Germline lookup yields CDR1 MNHEY and CDR2 SVGAGI. CDR3 in amino acids: CASGSTGEGQPQHF. As DNA, the CDR3 is TGTGCCAGCGGGTCGACAGGGGAGGGTCAGCCCCAGCATTTT.

The chain links TRBV11-2 to TRBJ1-1; TRBD1 matches at 10 bases. The germline CDR1 and CDR2 sequences are SGHAT and FQNNGV. The CDR3 loop spans 15 amino acids. J gave up 8 bases and V 2 bases, and 8 bases lay outside the gene matches. This CDR3 is CASSLLGTGESEAFF. CDR3 nucleotides: TGTGCCAGCAGCTTATTAGGGACAGGGGAATCGGAAGCTTTCTTT.

Details on this clone: Additional DNA sequences in this sample encode the identical CDR3. The CDR3 DNA follows: TGTGCCAGTAGTAGGGACAGGAATCAGCCCCAGCATTTT. It is translated as CASSRDRNQPQHF. The chain couples TRBV19 to TRBJ1-5, with 8 positions matching TRBD1. V lost 4 bases, J lost 4 bases, and 0 bases stayed unmatched. CDR1 is LNHDA, CDR2 SQIVND, per germline (reference sequence). This CDR3 region has 13 residues. Using reference TRBV19 and TRBJ1-5 for the parts outside the CDR3, the full variable domain is DGGITQSPKYLFRKEGQNVTLSCEQNLNHDAMYWYRQDPGQGLRLIYYSQIVNDFQKGDIAEGYSVSREKKESFPLTVTSAQKNPTAFYLCASSRDRNQPQHFGDGTRLSIL.

This clone occurred once. The chain joins TRBV15 to TRBJ1-4; no clear D. This CDR3 comprises 13 residues. The V gene lost 8 bases and the J gene lost 5 bases, with 12 bases spanning the gap. In germline, CDR1 is LNHNV, CDR2 YYDKDF (reference sequence). CDR3 bases: TGTGCCACCGGGAGGGAAACGAATGAAAAACTGTTTTTT. Protein product: CATGRETNEKLFF.

J is TRBJ1-3 and V is TRBV14; unclear D gene. CDR3 length equals 15 residues. V dropped 2 bases and J dropped 0 bases, with 8 bases sitting between them. From germline, CDR1 is SGHDN and CDR2 FVKESK. CDR3 amino acids: CASSQYSASGNTIYF. CDR3 nucleotides: TGTGCCAGCAGCCAATATTCCGCCTCTGGAAACACCATATATTTT.

The chain has TRBV4-2 and TRBJ2-5; 10 bases align to TRBD1. The germline CDR1 and CDR2 sequences are LGHNA and YNFKEQ. The junction had 4 bases not matched to a gene; V was cut back by 2 bases and J by 4 bases. CDR3 length: 15 residues. The CDR3 reads CASSQLDRGGETQYF. The CDR3 DNA reads as TGTGCCAGCAGCCAACTGGACAGGGGGGGAGAGACCCAGTACTTC.

J is TRBJ1-2 and V is TRBV7-4; D is perhaps TRBD1 (6 bases). The CDR3 sequence is 14 residues long. V was shortened by 5 bases and J by 8 bases, with 18 bases between the two germline ends. CDR1 is SGHVT and CDR2 is SQSDAQ in the germline V gene. The CDR3 region is CASSNKGGNRGYTF. In nucleotides, the CDR3 is TGTGCCAGCAGCAATAAGGGGGGGAATCGAGGCTACACCTTC. Combining the CDR3 with reference TRBV7-4 and TRBJ1-2 gives the whole variable domain GAGVSQSPRYKVAKRGRDVALRCDSISGHVTLYWYRQTLGQGSEVLTYSQSDAQRDKSGRPSGRFSAERPERSVSTLKIQRTEQGDSAVYLCASSNKGGNRGYTFGSGTRLTVV.

The CDR3 is CASSPTLTGTGSNNEQFF. The CDR3 nucleotides read TGCGCCAGCAGCCCGACGCTAACCGGGACAGGGTCGAACAATGAGCAGTTCTTC. V gene TRBV5-1 combines with J gene TRBJ2-1, with TRBD1 matching over 9 bases. The CDR3 is 18 amino acids. Germline V CDR1 and CDR2: SGHRS, YFSETQ. V was pared by 4 bases and J by 5 bases, with 16 bases of the junction left unmatched. The complete variable domain, with remaining parts taken from reference TRBV5-1 and TRBJ2-1, reads KAGVTQTPRYLIKTRGQQVTLSCSPISGHRSVSWYQQTPGQGLQFLFEYFSETQRNKGNFPGRFSGRQFSNSRSEMNVSTLELGDSALYLCASSPTLTGTGSNNEQFFGPGTRLTVL.

This rearrangement joins TRBV4-2 to TRBJ2-1; 9 bases align to TRBD2. In germline, CDR1 is LGHNA, CDR2 YNFKEQ. The CDR3 has 15 amino acids. With V trimmed by 4 bases and J by 3 bases, 4 bases remained unmatched. The CDR3: CASSPKRGDYNEQFF. The CDR3 coding sequence is TGTGCCAGCAGCCCCAAGCGGGGGGACTACAATGAGCAGTTCTTC.